These 29 T cell receptor beta chains originate from one sample sequenced in a study of blood T cell repertoires in COVID-19. Sequencing was performed with immunoSEQ multiplex PCR; in TCRdb, only in-frame clones are kept and a portion is missing. The sample comprises 85,000 to 90,000 clones, over 75% of which are singletons, and 15% to 20% rests with the top ten. Sequencing used peripheral blood. The receptors shown here come from a woman aged 80 or over with active or convalescent COVID-19.

The genes are TRBV5-5 and TRBJ2-6, with TRBD1 matching 7 bases. The CDR3 is 16 residues long. CDR1 and CDR2 (germline): SGHKS, YYEKEE (reference sequence). V dropped 1 base and J dropped 2; count of bases not matched to a gene: 3. The DNA of the CDR3 is TGTGCCAGCAGCTTGCTCCAGGGGGCTGGGGCCAACGTCCTGACTTTC. Encoded protein: CASSLLQGAGANVLTF.

The rearrangement links TRBV6-2 or TRBV6-3 to TRBJ1-2, with a weak D call TRBD1 (6 bases). The CDR3 consists of 14 residues. Germline V lookup: CDR1 MNHEY, CDR2 SVGEGT. V was shortened by 1 base and J by 7 bases, with 13 bases between the two germline ends. The DNA of the CDR3 is TGTGCCAGCAGTTACTTACAGGGATTCGGTGGCTACACCTTC. This encodes CASSYLQGFGGYTF.

This clone was counted once. V usage is TRBV18 and J usage is TRBJ2-1; D is perhaps TRBD2 (5 bases). The length of the CDR3 is 15 residues. The V gene's germline CDR1 is KGHSH and CDR2 LQKENI. V was clipped by 3 bases and J by 0 bases, with 9 bases between them. The CDR3 region is CASSPRLSSYNEQFF. The CDR3 nucleotides are TGTGCCAGCTCACCTCGACTAAGCTCCTACAATGAGCAGTTCTTC.

The CDR3 spells CASSYSLTGNYGYTF. The CDR3 DNA sequence: TGTGCCAGCAGTTACTCATTGACAGGGAACTATGGCTACACCTTC. The V and J genes are TRBV6-6 and TRBJ1-2; 7 bases are a match to TRBD1. Trimming at V came to 0 bases and at J to 2 bases, leaving 3 bases not matched to a gene. The CDR3 spans 15 residues. Germline CDR1 MNHNY, CDR2 SVGAGI (reference sequence).

The CDR3 bases are TGTGCCAGCACCCTGGGACTAGCGGGCACAGATACGCAGTATTTT. This gives the protein CASTLGLAGTDTQYF. V gene TRBV4-2 combines with J gene TRBJ2-3; 11 bases line up with TRBD2. The CDR3 runs 15 residues. With 7 bases clipped from V and 1 base from J, the junction kept 4 bases outside the gene matches. CDR1 LGHNA and CDR2 YNFKEQ come from the germline V gene.

This clone was observed a handful of times. The chain uses TRBV12-2 and TRBJ2-4; the table calls TRBD1, which could not be checked here. TRBV12-2 is a pseudogene locus. This CDR3 is 16 amino acids long. Here the CDR3 reads CASRHRTGWAKNIQYF. CDR3 nucleotides: TGTGCAAGTCGCCACCGGACAGGGTGGGCCAAAAACATTCAGTACTTC.

The chain uses TRBV7-2 and TRBJ2-7; 14 nucleotides match TRBD2. Germline-derived CDR1 and CDR2 are SGHTA and FQGNSA. The CDR3 is 18 residues long. V lost 0 bases, J lost 2 bases, and 6 bases stayed unmatched. The CDR3: CASSLARLTSGGAYEQYF. The CDR3 DNA sequence: TGTGCCAGCAGCTTAGCGCGTTTGACTAGCGGGGGGGCCTACGAGCAGTACTTC.

The chain uses TRBV19 and TRBJ1-5; D gene ambiguous. Germline CDR1 reads LNHDA; CDR2 reads SQIVND (reference sequence). V gave up 2 bases and J gave up 3 bases, with 11 bases separating them. The CDR3 loop spans 15 amino acids. This chain's CDR3 is CASSIRRGLNQPQHF. The CDR3, as DNA: TGTGCCAGTAGTATACGGCGAGGACTCAATCAGCCCCAGCATTTT.

This clone was seen repeatedly, ten times or more. The rearrangement links TRBV19 to TRBJ2-6; possibly TRBD1 for D (5 bases). Deletions cut 7 bases from V and 0 bases from J, with 10 bases between. The CDR3 runs to 15 residues. In germline, CDR1 is LNHDA, CDR2 SQIVND (reference sequence). In DNA form, the CDR3 reads TGTGCCAGTAAACCGGACAACTCTGGGGCCAACGTCCTGACTTTC. It is translated as CASKPDNSGANVLTF.

The chain couples TRBV6-2 or TRBV6-3 to TRBJ1-2; D possibly corresponds to TRBD1 (5 bases). There are 15 residues in the CDR3. Germline V gene data show CDR1 as MNHEY and CDR2 as SVGEGT. With 6 bases removed from V and 2 bases from J, the gap between germline ends came to 16 bases. CDR3 amino acids: CASSRLLQENYGYTF. In DNA form, the CDR3 reads TGTGCCAGCAGCCGACTCTTACAGGAGAACTATGGCTACACCTTC.

This rearrangement joins TRBV18 to TRBJ2-1, with TRBD2 matching over 10 bases. Germline CDR1 KGHSH, CDR2 LQKENI. The CDR3 is made up of 15 amino acids. V lost 6 bases to trimming and J lost 2 bases; unmatched junction nucleotides: 4. The CDR3 DNA sequence: TGTGCCAGCTCTAGGACTAGCGGAACCTACAATGAGCAGTTCTTC. Translation gives CASSRTSGTYNEQFF.

J is TRBJ1-1 and V is TRBV6-5; no clear D. V lost 7 bases, J lost 1 base, and 10 bases lay in between. CDR3 length equals 13 residues. Germline V gene sequence: CDR1 MNHEY, CDR2 SVGAGI. DNA for the CDR3: TGTGCCAGCAACTCGCCAGGGAACACTGAAGCTTTCTTT. Residues: CASNSPGNTEAFF.

The rearrangement uses TRBV5-1 and TRBJ2-3; 7 bases map to TRBD2. The CDR3 runs to 18 residues. The germline gives CDR1 SGHRS, CDR2 YFSETQ. V shed 0 bases, J shed 3 bases, and the junction held 13 bases outside the gene matches. CDR3 sequence: CASSLASHGTGGTDTQYF. CDR3 DNA: TGCGCCAGCAGCTTGGCCTCACACGGGACGGGAGGAACAGATACGCAGTATTTT.

V and J are TRBV5-1 and TRBJ2-3; 12 bases agree with TRBD2. This CDR3 is built from 16 residues. CDR1 and CDR2 (germline): SGHRS, YFSETQ. V lost 4 bases and J lost 3; bases outside the gene matches: 6. This CDR3 reads CASSLRTSGNTDTQYF. CDR3 coding DNA: TGCGCCAGCAGCCTTCGGACTAGCGGGAATACAGATACGCAGTATTTT.

The V call is TRBV9, the J call TRBJ2-2; the match to TRBD2 covers 12 bases. Unmatched junction bases numbered 7, after V lost 0 bases and J lost 7 bases. The CDR3 is 17 amino acids. Germline V lookup: CDR1 SGDLS, CDR2 YYNGEE. CDR3 sequence reads: CASSVGLAGGPGGELFF. In DNA form, the CDR3 reads TGTGCCAGCAGCGTAGGCCTAGCGGGAGGGCCCGGCGGGGAGCTGTTTTTT.

This chain joins TRBV10-3 and TRBJ2-1, with a tentative D call TRBD2 (6 bases). CDR3 size: 15 residues. From germline, CDR1 is ENHRY and CDR2 SYGVKD. Trimming removed 2 bases at V and 4 bases at J, with 12 bases between. This chain's CDR3 is CAISEELGTYNEQFF. CDR3 coding DNA: TGTGCCATCAGTGAGGAGTTAGGGACTTACAATGAGCAGTTCTTC.

J is TRBJ1-1 and V is TRBV19; D remains ambiguous. Germline values: CDR1 LNHDA, CDR2 SQIVND (reference sequence). Trimming took off 1 base at V and 7 bases at J, with 13 bases between the two ends. The CDR3 runs to 14 residues. CDR3 DNA sequence: TGTGCCAGTAGTATAGGGTTAGTGGCGGTTGAAGCTTTCTTT. It encodes CASSIGLVAVEAFF. Filled out from reference TRBV19 and TRBJ1-1, the complete variable domain reads DGGITQSPKYLFRKEGQNVTLSCEQNLNHDAMYWYRQDPGQGLRLIYYSQIVNDFQKGDIAEGYSVSREKKESFPLTVTSAQKNPTAFYLCASSIGLVAVEAFFGQGTRLTVV.

This chain connects TRBV18 to TRBJ2-7, with D possibly being TRBD2 (5 bases). Between the trimmed V and J ends, which lost 3 bases and 4 bases, there was a span of 7 bases. Germline loops: CDR1 KGHSH, CDR2 LQKENI. CDR3 size: 12 residues. The DNA of the CDR3 is TGTGCCAGCTCACCGGGAGAATACGAGCAGTACTTC. This translates into CASSPGEYEQYF.

The rearrangement uses TRBV7-9 and TRBJ1-4, with no clear D. Trimming removed 3 bases from V and 5 bases from J, with 13 bases in between. Germline CDR1 SEHNR, CDR2 FQNEAQ (reference sequence). The CDR3 is 15 residues long. The CDR3 sequence: CASSLAAVLNEKLFF. CDR3 DNA: TGTGCCAGCAGCTTGGCGGCAGTACTGAATGAAAAACTGTTTTTT.

The chain carries TRBV3-1 (or the pseudogene TRBV3-2) and TRBJ1-6; D uncertain. Looked up from germline, CDR1 is LGHDT and CDR2 is YNNKEL (reference sequence). The CDR3 runs to 16 residues. V gave up 0 bases and J gave up 4 bases, with 10 bases separating them. CDR3 sequence: CASSQEESVYNSPLHF. The CDR3 nucleotides read TGTGCCAGCAGCCAAGAGGAGTCAGTTTATAATTCACCCCTCCACTTT.

The rearrangement joins TRBV5-1 to TRBJ1-1; 7 bases line up with TRBD1. The CDR3 sequence is 13 residues long. Trimming took 6 bases from V and 4 from J; bases not matched to a gene: 6. The germline V gene has CDR1 SGHRS and CDR2 YFSETQ. Here the CDR3 reads CASTPSGGTEAFF. CDR3 in DNA: TGCGCCAGCACTCCTTCAGGGGGCACTGAAGCTTTCTTT.

V gene TRBV6-6 combines with J gene TRBJ1-4; D is possibly TRBD1 (6 bases). V was cut by 7 bases and J by 7 bases, with 16 bases left in between. Germline V gene lookup returns CDR1 MNHNY and CDR2 SVGAGI (reference sequence). The CDR3 is 14 amino acids. CDR3 bases: TGTGCCAGCAAGACAGGCCTCCAGGTTGAAAAACTGTTTTTT. Its translation: CASKTGLQVEKLFF.

The chain is built from TRBV10-3 and TRBJ2-1; 7 bases are a match to TRBD2. Germline V gene sequence: CDR1 ENHRY, CDR2 SYGVKD. The CDR3 length is 15 residues. After removal of 4 bases from V and 4 bases from J, the junction contained 7 bases not matched to a gene. The CDR3 region has the DNA TGTGCCATCAGTGGGAGCGGGGCGGGTTACAATGAGCAGTTCTTC. Its translation is CAISGSGAGYNEQFF.

This chain joins TRBV2 and TRBJ2-2, with D possibly matching TRBD1 (5 bases). V was pared by 2 bases and J by 4 bases, with 8 bases between. The CDR3 covers 14 residues. The V gene's germline CDR1 is SNHLY and CDR2 FYNNEI. CDR3 in DNA: TGTGCCAGCAGTGAATCAGGGATCACCGGGGAGCTGTTTTTT. Translating gives CASSESGITGELFF. The complete variable domain, with remaining parts taken from reference TRBV2 and TRBJ2-2, reads EPEVTQTPSHQVTQMGQEVILRCVPISNHLYFYWYRQILGQKVEFLVSFYNNEISEKSEIFDDQFSVERPDGSNFTLKIRSTKLEDSAMYFCASSESGITGELFFGEGSRLTVL.

The rearrangement uses TRBV6-5 and TRBJ1-5; unclear D gene. V gave up 6 bases and J gave up 4 bases, with 7 bases separating them. CDR1 is MNHEY, CDR2 SVGAGI, per germline. The length of the CDR3 is 12 residues. For the CDR3, the DNA is TGTGCCAGCAGCAGGCCAAATCAGCCCCAGCATTTT. This translates into CASSRPNQPQHF.

CDR3 residues: CASSREHRGGYEQYF. Here the CDR3 DNA reads TGTGCCAGCAGCCGAGAACACAGGGGTGGGTACGAGCAGTACTTC. The chain joins TRBV7-8 to TRBJ2-7, with 7 bases lining up with TRBD1. CDR3 length: 15 residues. V shed 5 bases, J shed 4 bases, and the junction held 11 bases outside the gene matches. From germline, CDR1 is SGHVS and CDR2 FQNEAQ.

This clone was found a few times. V is TRBV19 and J is TRBJ2-3; 9 bases are shared with TRBD2. Losses at the gene ends were 4 bases for V and 2 bases for J; bases not matched to a gene: 7. This CDR3 contains 16 residues. Germline-derived CDR1 and CDR2 are LNHDA and SQIVND (reference sequence). The CDR3 reads CASSRGTSRNTDTQYF. CDR3 DNA: TGTGCCAGTAGTAGGGGGACTAGCCGAAACACAGATACGCAGTATTTT. Supplemented by reference TRBV19 and TRBJ2-3, the full variable domain reads DGGITQSPKYLFRKEGQNVTLSCEQNLNHDAMYWYRQDPGQGLRLIYYSQIVNDFQKGDIAEGYSVSREKKESFPLTVTSAQKNPTAFYLCASSRGTSRNTDTQYFGPGTRLTVL.

The V call is TRBV7-2, the J call TRBJ2-7; TRBD2 matches at 8 bases. The V gene end was trimmed by 1 base and the J gene end by 2 bases; junction bases not matched to a gene: 7. The CDR3 loop spans 16 amino acids. Germline-derived CDR1 and CDR2 are SGHTA and FQGNSA. CDR3 nucleotide sequence: TGTGCCAGCAGCTTAGATGCGGGAGGTACCCCCTACGAGCAGTACTTC. It yields the protein CASSLDAGGTPYEQYF.

The V call is TRBV10-3, the J call TRBJ2-3; 12 bases match TRBD2. The CDR3 contains 14 residues. Looked up from germline, CDR1 is ENHRY and CDR2 is SYGVKD. V lost 8 bases to trimming and J lost 5 bases; unmatched junction nucleotides: 5. The CDR3 reads CAIQTSGSGDTQYF. The CDR3 DNA reads as TGTGCCATCCAGACTAGCGGGAGTGGAGATACGCAGTATTTT.